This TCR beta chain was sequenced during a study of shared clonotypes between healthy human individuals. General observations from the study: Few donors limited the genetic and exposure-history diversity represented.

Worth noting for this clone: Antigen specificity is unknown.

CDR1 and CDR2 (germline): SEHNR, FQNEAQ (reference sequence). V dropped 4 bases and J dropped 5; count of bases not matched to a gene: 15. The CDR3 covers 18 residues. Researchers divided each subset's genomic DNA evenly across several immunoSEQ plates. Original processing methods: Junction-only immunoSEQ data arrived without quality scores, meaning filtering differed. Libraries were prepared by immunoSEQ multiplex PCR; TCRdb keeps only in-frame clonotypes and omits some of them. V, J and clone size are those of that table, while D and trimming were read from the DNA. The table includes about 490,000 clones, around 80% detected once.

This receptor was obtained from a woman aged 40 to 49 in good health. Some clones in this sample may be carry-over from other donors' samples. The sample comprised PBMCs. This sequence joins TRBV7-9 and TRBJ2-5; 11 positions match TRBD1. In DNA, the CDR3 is TGTGCCAGCAGCTCCGGACAGGGGGCTACTGGGGGTGAGGAGACCCAGTACTTC. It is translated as CASSSGQGATGGEETQYF.